The T cell receptor beta chain described here comes from a study of T cell clusters in autoimmune cytopenias. TRB was amplified by touch-down multiplex PCR, primer pools A and B combined. TCRdb re-called the multiplex PCR reads and catalogs CDR3 proteins one per entry, DNA excluded. The sample includes roughly 3,000 distinct CDR3 sequences. From germline, CDR1 is SGHTA and CDR2 FQGNSA. CDR3 size: 16 residues. TRB amplification used approximately 250 ng of peripheral blood genomic DNA. This chain uses TRBV7-2 with TRBJ2-6. Sequenced input: peripheral blood. The clonotype was recovered from a human donor with an autoimmune cytopenia or autoimmune hepatitis (not recorded which). CDR3 protein: CASSLAGGAGANVLTF.